The T cell receptor (beta chain) under discussion was sequenced for a study of Graves' ophthalmopathy and Graves' hyperthyroidism (dated by TCRdb to the late 2010s). Regarding the complete study: Peripheral blood was collected before any treatment was given, at the time of initial diagnosis. In roughly 6 hyperthyroidism patients, T-cell repertoires of thyroid tissue and blood were compared. Once sampling was done, hyperthyroidism patients were given methimazole at a starting dose of 30 mg daily, while ophthalmopathy patients were given high-dose intravenous methylprednisolone. To tell Graves' ophthalmopathy apart from Graves' hyperthyroidism, and to predict which patients would progress to ophthalmopathy, the study relied on TCR beta repertoire signatures. An independent validation cohort was composed of 18 hyperthyroidism patients and 17 patients who later progressed from hyperthyroidism to ophthalmopathy. To explore V-J signatures that distinguish ophthalmopathy from hyperthyroidism, a discovery set of 100 patients was enrolled, made up of some 41 with ophthalmopathy and fewer than 60 with stable hyperthyroidism. In total, 135 blood samples were TCR-sequenced: under 45 ophthalmopathy, about 75 hyperthyroidism and about 17 hyperthyroidism-to-ophthalmopathy patients. Results and caveats for the whole study, not just this receptor: Ophthalmopathy was separated from stable hyperthyroidism by the 13-signature model with about 88% sensitivity and about 81% specificity in cross-validation and with 80%/75% in the test set. In validation, the model predicted ophthalmopathy progression with about 71% sensitivity and 72% to 80% specificity; some 13 predicted patients were CT-confirmed with GO in a median of approximately six months. No statistical method was used to set the sample size in advance, and the investigators knew which group each participant was assigned to. Most expanded thyroid clonotypes with frequency above 0.001 were also detected in blood, suggesting blood repertoires may reflect the thyroid immune response.

A patient counted as having stable hyperthyroidism if there was no progression to ophthalmopathy within 18 months of follow-up. Hyperthyroidism patients were newly diagnosed, were aged 18 to 65 years, and had a disease duration under 2 months. Anyone with other autoimmune diseases, uncontrolled infections, pregnancy or lactation was excluded from the study. Clinical symptoms, serum thyroxine, TRAb, thyroid ultrasound and orbital computed tomography formed the basis of the diagnosis. Ficoll-Paque density gradient centrifugation was used to isolate PBMCs from 8 to 10 ml of fresh peripheral blood. Total RNA was extracted using Trizol reagent, and RNA quality was checked on an Agilent 2100 Bioanalyzer. TCR beta CDR3 regions were amplified from RNA transcripts for repertoire sequencing. The first round was an RT-PCR using HTBI primers with the Qiagen OneStep RT-PCR kit, and this first round was followed by a second-round multiplex PCR, then size selection and purification. Libraries were sequenced on an Illumina HiSeq2000 using paired-end 100 bp reads. Turning to the authors' computational methods: SOAPnuke was used for read processing, and reads with adapters, uncalled bases, a mean Phred below 15, or no exact constant-primer or identifier match were discarded. COPE v1.2.5 was used to merge high-quality paired reads. Unique nucleotide sequences were defined as clonotypes and aligned to IMGT TRB V, D and J references using MiTCR v1.1. Only V-J combinations with frequency above 0.0001 were analysed, covering 99.2% of repertoires. A TCR clonal expansion and chaos score per V-J combination was defined as the ratio of F50 clonal expansion to chaos observed in the TCRdist matrix. Welch's t-statistics and random forest were used to reduce features to about 14 V-J combinations, which were fed into a naive Bayes classifier. The Morisita-Horn index was used to measure how similar the thyroid and blood repertoires were. The public reads were quality trimmed at Q25 with fastp and then assembled into clones with MiXCR by TCRdb, keeping productive beta chains. Under each unique CDR3 protein, matching rows form one entry showing the most common genes and DNA. The authors' filters were not applied to this entry. The sample records some 360,000 distinct CDR3 sequences, about a sixth of which are singletons. 2.4% of the sample rests with the top ten.

The germline V gene specifies MNHNS as CDR1 and SASEGT as CDR2. The CDR3 sequence holds 13 residues, the cysteine and phenylalanine included. Of all the DNA, just the CDR3 is kept, 39 bases in frame from base 1. V is shortened by 8 bases, J by 2 bases, and the region joining them spans 13 bases. This clonotype was counted at least ten times. Its antigen is not yet known. No much larger clone exists at a distance of one base, and base qualities are not known. The TCR was taken from an adult woman with stable Graves' hyperthyroidism. The V and J genes are TRBV6-1 and TRBJ2-7; too little of a D gene remains to name it. Source material: peripheral blood. The nucleotides read TGTGCCAGCGGGCGTCGGCAACCCTACGAGCAGTACTTC. It codes for CASGRRQPYEQYF.